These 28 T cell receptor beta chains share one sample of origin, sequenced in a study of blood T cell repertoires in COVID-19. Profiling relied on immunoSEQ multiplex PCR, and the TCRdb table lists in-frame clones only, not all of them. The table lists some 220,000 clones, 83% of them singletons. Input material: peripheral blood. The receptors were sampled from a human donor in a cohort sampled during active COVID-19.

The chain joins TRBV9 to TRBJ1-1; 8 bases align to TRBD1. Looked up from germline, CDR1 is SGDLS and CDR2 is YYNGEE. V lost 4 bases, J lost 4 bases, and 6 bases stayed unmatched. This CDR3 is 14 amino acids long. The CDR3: CASSPGTGSTEAFF. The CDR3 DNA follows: TGTGCCAGCAGCCCAGGGACAGGTAGCACTGAAGCTTTCTTT.

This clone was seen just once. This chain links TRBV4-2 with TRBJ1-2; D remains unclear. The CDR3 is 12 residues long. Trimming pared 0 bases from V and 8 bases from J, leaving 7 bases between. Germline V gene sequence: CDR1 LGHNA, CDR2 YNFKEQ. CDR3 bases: TGTGCCAGCAGCCAAGATGAGAAAGGCTACACCTTC. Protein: CASSQDEKGYTF.

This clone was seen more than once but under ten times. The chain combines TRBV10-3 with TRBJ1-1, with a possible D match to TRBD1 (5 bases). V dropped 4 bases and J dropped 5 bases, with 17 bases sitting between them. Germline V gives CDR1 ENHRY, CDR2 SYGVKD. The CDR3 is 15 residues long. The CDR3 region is CAISADTLGWTEAFF. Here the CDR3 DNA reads TGTGCCATCAGTGCGGACACCCTCGGTTGGACTGAAGCTTTCTTT.

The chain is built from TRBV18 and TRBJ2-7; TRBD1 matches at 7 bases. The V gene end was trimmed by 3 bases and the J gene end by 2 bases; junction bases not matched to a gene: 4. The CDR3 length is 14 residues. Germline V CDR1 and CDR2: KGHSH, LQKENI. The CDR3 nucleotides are TGTGCCAGCTCACCCCAGGGACAGCCCTACGAGCAGTACTTC. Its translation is CASSPQGQPYEQYF.

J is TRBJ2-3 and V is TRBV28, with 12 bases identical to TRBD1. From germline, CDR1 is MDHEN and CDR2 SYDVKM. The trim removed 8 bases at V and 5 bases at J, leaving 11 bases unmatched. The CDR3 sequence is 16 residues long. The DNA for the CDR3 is TGTGCCAGCCTTACCTTGGGACAGGGGGCTGTAGATACGCAGTATTTT. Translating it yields CASLTLGQGAVDTQYF.

The CDR3 DNA sequence: TGCGCCAGCAGCTTGGCCTGGCTAGCAGACGCCAAAAACATTCAGTACTTC. It yields the protein CASSLAWLADAKNIQYF. The chain carries TRBV5-1 and TRBJ2-4, with D maybe TRBD2 (5 bases). Trimming removed 0 bases at V and 1 base at J, with 14 bases between. CDR3 length: 17 amino acids. The V gene's germline CDR1 is SGHRS and CDR2 YFSETQ.

The CDR3 DNA reads as TGTGCCAGCAGCCAGACAGGGAGTTTAGGCGACGAGCAGTACTTC. It is translated as CASSQTGSLGDEQYF. The chain couples TRBV7-6 to TRBJ2-7, with 7 bases identical to TRBD1. V was clipped by 5 bases and J by 5 bases; unmatched bases: 12. Germline V gene sequence: CDR1 SGHVS, CDR2 FNYEAQ. The length of the CDR3 is 15 residues. The full variable domain, completed using reference TRBV7-6 and TRBJ2-7, is GAGVSQSPRYKVTKRGQDVALRCDPISGHVSLYWYRQALGQGPEFLTYFNYEAQQDKSGLPNDRFSAERPEGSISTLTIQRTEQRDSAMYRCASSQTGSLGDEQYFGPGTRLTVT.

CDR3 sequence: CASSPVAGGDYEQYF. The CDR3 nucleotides read TGTGCCAGCAGCCCGGTGGCGGGGGGCGACTACGAGCAGTACTTC. The chain is built from TRBV11-2 and TRBJ2-7; 8 bases agree with TRBD2. The V gene's germline CDR1 is SGHAT and CDR2 FQNNGV. V lost 5 bases, J lost 3 bases, and 9 bases stayed unmatched. This CDR3 region has 15 residues.

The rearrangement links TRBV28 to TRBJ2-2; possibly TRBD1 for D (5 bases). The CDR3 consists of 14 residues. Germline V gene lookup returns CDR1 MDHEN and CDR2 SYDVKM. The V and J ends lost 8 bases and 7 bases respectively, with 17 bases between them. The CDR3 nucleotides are TGTGCCAGCCTAATCAAGGGGCTGAGCGGGGAGCTGTTTTTT. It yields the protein CASLIKGLSGELFF. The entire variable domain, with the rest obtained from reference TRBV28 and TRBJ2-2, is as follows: DVKVTQSSRYLVKRTGEKVFLECVQDMDHENMFWYRQDPGLGLRLIYFSYDVKMKEKGDIPEGYSVSREKKERFSLILESASTNQTSMYLCASLIKGLSGELFFGEGSRLTVL.

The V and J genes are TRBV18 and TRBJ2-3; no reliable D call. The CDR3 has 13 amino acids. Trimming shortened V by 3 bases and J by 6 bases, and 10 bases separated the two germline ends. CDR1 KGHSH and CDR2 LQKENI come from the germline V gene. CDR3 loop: CASSPYMEDTQYF. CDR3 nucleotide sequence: TGTGCCAGCTCACCGTATATGGAGGATACGCAGTATTTT.

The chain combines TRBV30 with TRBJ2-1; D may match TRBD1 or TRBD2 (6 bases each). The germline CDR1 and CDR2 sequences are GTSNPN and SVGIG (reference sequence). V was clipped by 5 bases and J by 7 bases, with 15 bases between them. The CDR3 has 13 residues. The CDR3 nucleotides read TGTGCCTGGGGGGGGCAGGGAGGTAATGAGCAGTTCTTC. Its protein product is CAWGGQGGNEQFF.

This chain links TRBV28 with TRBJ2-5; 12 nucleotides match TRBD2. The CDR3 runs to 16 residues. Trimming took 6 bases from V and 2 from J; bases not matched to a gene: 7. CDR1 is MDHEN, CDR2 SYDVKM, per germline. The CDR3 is CASSPTGLAGQETQYF. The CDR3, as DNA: TGTGCCAGCAGCCCGACAGGACTAGCGGGACAAGAGACCCAGTACTTC. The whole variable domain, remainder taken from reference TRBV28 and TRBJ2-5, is DVKVTQSSRYLVKRTGEKVFLECVQDMDHENMFWYRQDPGLGLRLIYFSYDVKMKEKGDIPEGYSVSREKKERFSLILESASTNQTSMYLCASSPTGLAGQETQYFGPGTRLLVL.

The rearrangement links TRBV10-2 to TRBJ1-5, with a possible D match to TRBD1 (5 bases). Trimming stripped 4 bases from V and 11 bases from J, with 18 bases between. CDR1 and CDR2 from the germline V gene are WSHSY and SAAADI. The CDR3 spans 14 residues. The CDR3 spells CASSGVDRGTAQHF. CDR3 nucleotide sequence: TGCGCCAGCAGTGGGGTCGACAGAGGCACGGCCCAGCATTTT.

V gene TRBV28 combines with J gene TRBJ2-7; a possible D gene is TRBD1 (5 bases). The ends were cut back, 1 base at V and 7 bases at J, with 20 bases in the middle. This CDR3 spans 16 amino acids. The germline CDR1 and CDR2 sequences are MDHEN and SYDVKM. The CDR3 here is CASSLSSFRTSAEQYF. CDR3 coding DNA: TGTGCCAGCAGTTTATCCTCCTTTAGGACATCAGCGGAGCAGTACTTC.

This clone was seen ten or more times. CDR3 protein: CAWSTRASGLAYEQYF. The CDR3 DNA reads as TGTGCCTGGAGTACCCGAGCTAGCGGATTGGCCTACGAGCAGTACTTC. V and J are TRBV30 and TRBJ2-7, with TRBD2 matching over 7 bases. The CDR3 runs 16 residues. V lost 2 bases and J lost 2; bases outside the gene matches: 12. In germline, CDR1 is GTSNPN, CDR2 SVGIG (reference sequence).

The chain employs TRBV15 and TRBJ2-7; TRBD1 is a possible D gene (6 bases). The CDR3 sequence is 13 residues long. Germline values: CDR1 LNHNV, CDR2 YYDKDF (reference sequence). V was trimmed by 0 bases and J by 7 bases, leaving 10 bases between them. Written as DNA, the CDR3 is TGTGCCACCAGCAGAGATCGCCAGGGGGAGCAGTACTTC. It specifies CATSRDRQGEQYF.

CDR3 amino acids: CASSPRGAEKLFF. The CDR3 DNA reads TGTGCCAGCTCACCACGGGGAGCTGAAAAACTGTTTTTT. The rearrangement links TRBV18 to TRBJ1-4, with D unclear. Germline CDR1 KGHSH, CDR2 LQKENI. The CDR3 runs to 13 residues. The germline V and J ends were trimmed by 1 base and 7 bases, with 7 bases remaining between them.

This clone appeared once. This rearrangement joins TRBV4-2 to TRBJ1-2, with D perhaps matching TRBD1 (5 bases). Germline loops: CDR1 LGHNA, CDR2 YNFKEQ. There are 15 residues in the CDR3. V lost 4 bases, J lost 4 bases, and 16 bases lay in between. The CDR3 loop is CASSPGEGQGYGYTF. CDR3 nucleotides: TGTGCCAGCAGCCCCGGGGAGGGCCAGGGCTATGGCTACACCTTC.

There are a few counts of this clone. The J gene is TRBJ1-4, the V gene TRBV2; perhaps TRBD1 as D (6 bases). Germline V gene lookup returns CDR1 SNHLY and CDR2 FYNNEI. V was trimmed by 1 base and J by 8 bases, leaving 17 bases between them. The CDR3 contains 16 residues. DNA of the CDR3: TGTGCCAGCAGTGAAGTGAAAGGGGGTGTTAGGGAAAAACTGTTTTTT. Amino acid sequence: CASSEVKGGVREKLFF.

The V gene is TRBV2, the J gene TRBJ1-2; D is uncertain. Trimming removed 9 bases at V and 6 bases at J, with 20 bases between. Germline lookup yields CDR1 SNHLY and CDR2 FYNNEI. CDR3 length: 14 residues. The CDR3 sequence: CASGRVSGVDGYTF. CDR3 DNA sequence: TGTGCCAGTGGGAGGGTCAGCGGAGTTGATGGCTACACCTTC.

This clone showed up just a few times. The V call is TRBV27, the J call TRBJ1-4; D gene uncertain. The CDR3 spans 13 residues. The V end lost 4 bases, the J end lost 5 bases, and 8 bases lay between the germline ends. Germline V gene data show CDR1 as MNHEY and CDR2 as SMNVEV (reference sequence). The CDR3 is CASSSRGNEKLFF. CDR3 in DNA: TGTGCCAGCAGTTCACGGGGAAATGAAAAACTGTTTTTT.

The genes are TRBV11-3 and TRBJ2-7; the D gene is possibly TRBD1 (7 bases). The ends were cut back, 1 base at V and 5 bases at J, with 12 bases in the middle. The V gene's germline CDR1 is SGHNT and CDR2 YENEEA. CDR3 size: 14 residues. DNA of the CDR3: TGTGCCAGCAGCTTAGCCGGCAGGGGGGACGAGCAGTACTTC. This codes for CASSLAGRGDEQYF.

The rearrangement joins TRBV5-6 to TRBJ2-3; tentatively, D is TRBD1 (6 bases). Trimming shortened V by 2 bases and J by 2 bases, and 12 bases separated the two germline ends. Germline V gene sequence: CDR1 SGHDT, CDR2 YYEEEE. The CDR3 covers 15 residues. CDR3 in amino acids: CASSFRDTVTDTQYF. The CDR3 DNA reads TGTGCCAGCAGCTTCCGGGACACGGTCACAGATACGCAGTATTTT.

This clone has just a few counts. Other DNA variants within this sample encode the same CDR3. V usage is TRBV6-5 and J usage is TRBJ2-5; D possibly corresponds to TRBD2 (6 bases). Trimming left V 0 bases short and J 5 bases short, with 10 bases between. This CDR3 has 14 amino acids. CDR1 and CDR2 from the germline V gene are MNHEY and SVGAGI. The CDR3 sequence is CASSYSAGRETQYF. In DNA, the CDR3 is TGTGCCAGCAGTTACTCGGCGGGGAGGGAGACCCAGTACTTC.

The CDR3 bases are TGTGCCAGCAGTCCGACCCACACAGCATCTAATCAGCCCCAGCATTTT. Protein: CASSPTHTASNQPQHF. The chain carries TRBV28 and TRBJ1-5; D is unclear. The CDR3 contains 16 residues. V was trimmed by 5 bases and J by 4 bases, leaving 18 bases between them. Looked up from germline, CDR1 is MDHEN and CDR2 is SYDVKM.

The DNA of the CDR3 is TGTGCCAGCAAGCGAGGGGGCGGTTCGAACTATGGCTACACCTTC. It codes for CASKRGGGSNYGYTF. This chain uses TRBV25-1 with TRBJ1-2; the match to TRBD1 covers 7 bases. CDR1 is MGHDK and CDR2 is SYGVNS in the germline V gene. The trim removed 7 bases at V and 2 bases at J, leaving 10 bases unmatched. The CDR3 totals 15 residues.

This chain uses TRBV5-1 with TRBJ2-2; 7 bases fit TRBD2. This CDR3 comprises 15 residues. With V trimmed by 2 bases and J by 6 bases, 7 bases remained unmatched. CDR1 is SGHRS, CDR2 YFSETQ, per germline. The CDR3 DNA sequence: TGCGCCAGCAGCTTTCAAGCGGGATCATCCGGGGAGCTGTTTTTT. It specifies CASSFQAGSSGELFF. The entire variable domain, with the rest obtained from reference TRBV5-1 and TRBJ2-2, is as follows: KAGVTQTPRYLIKTRGQQVTLSCSPISGHRSVSWYQQTPGQGLQFLFEYFSETQRNKGNFPGRFSGRQFSNSRSEMNVSTLELGDSALYLCASSFQAGSSGELFFGEGSRLTVL.

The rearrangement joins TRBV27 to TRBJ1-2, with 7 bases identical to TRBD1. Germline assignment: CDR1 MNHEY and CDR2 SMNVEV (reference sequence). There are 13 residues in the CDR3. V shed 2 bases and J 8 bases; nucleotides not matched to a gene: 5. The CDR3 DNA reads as TGTGCCAGCAGTTTAACAGGGGAACTGGGCTACACCTTC. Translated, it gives CASSLTGELGYTF.